This TCR beta chain was profiled in a study of blood T cell repertoires in COVID-19. Study context: In Cohort 3, a recovered donor had either two negative PCRs, clearance, or symptom resolution.

In terms of age and location, participants ranged from about 18 to 95 years and lived in around 22 US areas. Participants were placed into cohorts based on the clinical history they reported. Original processing methods: It was from reference gene primer amplification that nucleated cell counts were estimated. This table comes from immunoSEQ multiplex PCR, and its TCRdb copy is limited to in-frame clones, with some not included. That table is the source of V, J and clone size, and D and trimming were worked out from the DNA. The sample yields fewer than 250,000 clones, around 87% seen once. Germline CDR1 and CDR2: SGHTA and FQGNSA. This CDR3 contains 16 residues. Trimming took off 2 bases at V and 4 bases at J, with 15 bases between the two ends.

The origin of this receptor is a woman aged 40 to 50 in a cohort exposed to, infected with or recovered from COVID-19 (not recorded which). The sequenced sample consisted of PBMCs or T cells enriched from blood (not recorded which). The chain is built from TRBV7-2 and TRBJ1-3, with TRBD1 as a possible D gene (6 bases). CDR3 sequence reads: CASSLMGALAGNTIYF. The CDR3 DNA is TGTGCCAGCAGCTTAATGGGGGCTTTGGCGGGAAACACCATATATTTT. Using reference TRBV7-2 and TRBJ1-3 for the parts outside the CDR3, the full variable domain is GAGVSQSPSNKVTEKGKDVELRCDPISGHTALYWYRQSLGQGLEFLIYFQGNSAPDKSGLPSDRFSAERTGGSVSTLTIQRTQQEDSAVYLCASSLMGALAGNTIYFGEGSWLTVV.